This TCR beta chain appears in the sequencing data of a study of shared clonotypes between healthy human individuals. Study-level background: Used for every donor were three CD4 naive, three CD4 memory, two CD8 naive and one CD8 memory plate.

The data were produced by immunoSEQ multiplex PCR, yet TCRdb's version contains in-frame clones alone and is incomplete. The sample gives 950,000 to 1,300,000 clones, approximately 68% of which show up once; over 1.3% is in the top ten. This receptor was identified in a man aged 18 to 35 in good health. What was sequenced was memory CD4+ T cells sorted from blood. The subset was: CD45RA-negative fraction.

The CDR3 is CASSLGDPYEQYF. In DNA, the CDR3 is TGTGCCAGCAGCTTAGGTGACCCCTACGAGCAGTACTTC. V usage is TRBV5-6 and J usage is TRBJ2-7, with D unresolved. This CDR3 has 13 amino acids. Germline CDR1 is SGHDT and CDR2 is YYEEEE. V was shortened by 2 bases and J by 2 bases, with 8 bases between the two germline ends.